These T cell receptor beta chains were read from a single sample in a study of Ad26.COV2.S vaccination and SARS-CoV-2 variants. Sequenced by immunoSEQ multiplex PCR; TCRdb stores in-frame clones only, minus some. The sample has roughly 330,000 clones; under 90% are singletons. This specimen consisted of peripheral blood, obtained in a trial of Ad26.COV2.S vaccine versus placebo. These receptors were taken from a person aged 18-65 years who received the Ad26.COV2.S COVID-19 vaccine or a placebo. Each CDR3 is given with its conserved first and last residue. Each record gives: V gene, J gene, CDR3 protein.

v_gene: TRBV23-1
j_gene: TRBJ2-1
CDR3aa: CASNLTGLPSHEQFF

v_gene: TRBV5-8
j_gene: TRBJ1-2
CDR3aa: CASSPPTAAFIF

v_gene: TRBV2
j_gene: TRBJ1-6
CDR3aa: CAGGPPLGNNSPLHF

v_gene: TRBV27
j_gene: TRBJ1-2
CDR3aa: CASSPVGANYGYTF

v_gene: TRBV24-1
j_gene: TRBJ1-1
CDR3aa: CATSGRGPGTEAFF

v_gene: TRBV24-1
j_gene: TRBJ2-3
CDR3aa: CATSETGLSTDTQYF

v_gene: TRBV7-2
j_gene: TRBJ2-7
CDR3aa: CASSRQKPYEQYF

v_gene: TRBV6-5
j_gene: TRBJ1-2
CDR3aa: CASSSQGLQGYTF

v_gene: TRBV5-6
j_gene: TRBJ2-1
CDR3aa: CASSLDFVSEQFF

v_gene: TRBV10-2
j_gene: TRBJ1-2
CDR3aa: CASSAVRTWANYGYTF

v_gene: TRBV12-5
j_gene: TRBJ1-5
CDR3aa: CASVAAGGLNQPQHF

v_gene: TRBV15
j_gene: TRBJ1-2
CDR3aa: CATSRDPSFYGYTF

v_gene: TRBV11-2
j_gene: TRBJ2-7
CDR3aa: CASSLPGEQYF

v_gene: TRBV27
j_gene: TRBJ1-5
CDR3aa: CASSPRTLDGWLGNSNQPQHF

v_gene: TRBV10-2
j_gene: TRBJ2-1
CDR3aa: CASSESWGGPRNEQFF

v_gene: TRBV6-5
j_gene: TRBJ2-3
CDR3aa: CASSYGGGTDTQYF

v_gene: TRBV10-3
j_gene: TRBJ2-7
CDR3aa: CAISDREAEQYF

v_gene: TRBV19
j_gene: TRBJ2-7
CDR3aa: CASQRTGPYEQYF

v_gene: TRBV12-3/TRBV12-4
j_gene: TRBJ2-1
CDR3aa: CASSESNNEQFF

v_gene: TRBV30
j_gene: TRBJ2-6
CDR3aa: CAFSRDLASPRSGANVLTF